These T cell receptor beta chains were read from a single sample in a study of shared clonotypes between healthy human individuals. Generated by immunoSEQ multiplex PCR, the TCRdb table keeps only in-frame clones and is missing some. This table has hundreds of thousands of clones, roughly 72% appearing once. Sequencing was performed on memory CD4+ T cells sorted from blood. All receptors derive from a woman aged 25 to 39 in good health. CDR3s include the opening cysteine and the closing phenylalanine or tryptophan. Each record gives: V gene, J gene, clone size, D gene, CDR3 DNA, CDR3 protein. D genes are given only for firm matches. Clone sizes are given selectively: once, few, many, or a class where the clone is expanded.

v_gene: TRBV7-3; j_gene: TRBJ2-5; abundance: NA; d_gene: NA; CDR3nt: TGTGCCAGCAGCTTAACCATGGGGCAAGAGACCCAGTACTTC; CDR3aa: CASSLTMGQETQYF
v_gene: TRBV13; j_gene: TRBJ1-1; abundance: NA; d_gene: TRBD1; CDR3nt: TGTGCCAGCAGCACAACGACAGGGGGCCCCTTCGCTGAAGCTTTCTTT; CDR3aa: CASSTTTGGPFAEAFF
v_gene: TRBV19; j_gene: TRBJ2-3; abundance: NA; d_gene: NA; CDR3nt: TGTGCCAGTAGTATAGCGTTTCGATCAGATACGCAGTATTTT; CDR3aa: CASSIAFRSDTQYF
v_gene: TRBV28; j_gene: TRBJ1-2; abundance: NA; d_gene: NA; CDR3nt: TGTGCCAGCAGTGACCGGGTGCGGGGCTACACCTTC; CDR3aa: CASSDRVRGYTF
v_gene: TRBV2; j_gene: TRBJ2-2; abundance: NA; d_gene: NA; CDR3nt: TGTGCCAGCAGTGGCAGGGGTGGGGACACCGGGGAGCTGTTTTTT; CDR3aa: CASSGRGGDTGELFF
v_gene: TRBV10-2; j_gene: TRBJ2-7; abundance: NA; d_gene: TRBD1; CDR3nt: TGCGCCACCGAACCTGGGACAGCGAGCTCCTACGAGCAGTACTTC; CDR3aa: CATEPGTASSYEQYF
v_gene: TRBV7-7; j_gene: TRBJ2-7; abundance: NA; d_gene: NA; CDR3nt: TGTGCCAGCAGCTTATCCCAGGGACCTACCTACGAGCAGTACTTC; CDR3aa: CASSLSQGPTYEQYF
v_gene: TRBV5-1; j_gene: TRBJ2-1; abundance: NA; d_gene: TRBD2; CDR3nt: TGCGCCAGCAGCCTAACTAGCGGGACCTACAATGAGCAGTTCTTC; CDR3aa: CASSLTSGTYNEQFF
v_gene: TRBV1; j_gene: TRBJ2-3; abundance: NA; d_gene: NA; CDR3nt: TGCACCAGCAGCCAAACAACTAGCACAGATACGCAGTATTTT; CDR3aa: CTSSQTTSTDTQYF
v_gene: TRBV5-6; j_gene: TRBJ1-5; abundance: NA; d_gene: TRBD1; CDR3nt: TGTGCCAGCAGGGTAGACAGGGTCAATCAGCCCCAGCATTTT; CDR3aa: CASRVDRVNQPQHF
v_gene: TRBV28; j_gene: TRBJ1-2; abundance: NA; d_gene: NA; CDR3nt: TGTGCCAGCAGAAACTACAGGGTGGAGTCTGCCTATGGCTACACCTTC; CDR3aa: CASRNYRVESAYGYTF
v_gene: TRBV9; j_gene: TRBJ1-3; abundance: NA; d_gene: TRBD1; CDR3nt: TGTGCCAGCAGCGCGGGGACAGCTGGAAACACCATATATTTT; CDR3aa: CASSAGTAGNTIYF
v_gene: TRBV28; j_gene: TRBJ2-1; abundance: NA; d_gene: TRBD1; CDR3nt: TGTGCCAGCAGTTTCATGGGACAGCAATACAATGAGCAGTTCTTC; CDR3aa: CASSFMGQQYNEQFF
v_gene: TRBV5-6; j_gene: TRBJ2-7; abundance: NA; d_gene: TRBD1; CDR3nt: TGTGCCAGCAGCACCACGGGTGACAGGGGATACTTC; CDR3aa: CASSTTGDRGYF
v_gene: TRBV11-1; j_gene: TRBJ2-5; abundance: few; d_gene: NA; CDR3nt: TGTGCCAGCAGCTTGAATGGCGCAGAAGAGACCCAGTACTTC; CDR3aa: CASSLNGAEETQYF
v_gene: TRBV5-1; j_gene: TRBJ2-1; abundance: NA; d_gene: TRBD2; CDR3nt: TGCGCCAGCAGTCCCACACTAGCGGGAGTGGGCAATGAGCAGTTCTTC; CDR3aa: CASSPTLAGVGNEQFF
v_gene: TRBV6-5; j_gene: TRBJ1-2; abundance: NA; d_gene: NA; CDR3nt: TGTGCCAGCAGCCCAACGGGGGCGAACTATGGCTACACCTTC; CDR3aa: CASSPTGANYGYTF
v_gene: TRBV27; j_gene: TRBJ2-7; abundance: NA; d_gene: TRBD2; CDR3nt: TGTGCCAGCTCGGGACAGGGGACTAGCGGGAGGGTTGGCGAGCAGTACTTC; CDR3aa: CASSGQGTSGRVGEQYF
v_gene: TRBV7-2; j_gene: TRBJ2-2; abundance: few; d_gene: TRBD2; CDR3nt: TGTGCCAGCAGCCTACTAGCGGGAGGAGGTAACGGGGAGCTGTTTTTT; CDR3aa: CASSLLAGGGNGELFF
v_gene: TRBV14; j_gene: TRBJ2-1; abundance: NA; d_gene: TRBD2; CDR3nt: TGTGCCAGCAGCCTGACTAGCGGGAGTTTTAATGAGCAGTTCTTC; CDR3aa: CASSLTSGSFNEQFF
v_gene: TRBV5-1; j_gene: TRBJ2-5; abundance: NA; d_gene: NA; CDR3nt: TGCGCCAGCAGCGACGGACAGTTTCAAGAGACCCAGTACTTC; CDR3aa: CASSDGQFQETQYF
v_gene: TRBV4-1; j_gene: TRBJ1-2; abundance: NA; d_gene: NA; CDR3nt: TGCGCCAGCAGCCAAGCAGAGGGGGGCTTTGCGACGGGCTACACCTTC; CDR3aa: CASSQAEGGFATGYTF